Listed here is a single T cell receptor (beta chain). As yet, its antigen is unknown. This entry comes from a study of T cell repertoires in cytomegalovirus infection. The overall study: Recently identified HLA-C-restricted CMV epitopes were among the peptides used.

MiXCR was run by TCRdb on the reads, yielding one entry per CDR3 protein. The sample lists 700,000 to 950,000 distinct CDR3 sequences; about 30% were seen once. The CDR3 runs 15 residues. Trimming cost V 3 bases and J 14 bases, with 20 bases left between them. In germline, CDR1 is LNHDA, CDR2 SQIVND (reference sequence). The clonotype originates from a human donor in good health (CMV status not recorded). Some clones in this sample may be carry-over from other donors' samples. The rearrangement links TRBV19 to TRBJ1-6; D remains unclear. Here the sequenced sample was cultured CD8+ T cells from PBMCs, taken from culture after CMV antigen stimulation. CDR3 in DNA: TGTGCCAGTAGTATGGTCCCGGGCAGCCTCCCGACCCTCCACTTT. Protein product: CASSMVPGSLPTLHF.